Each of the 32 T cell receptor beta chains below was sequenced from the same sample in a study of blood T cell repertoires in COVID-19. The table came from immunoSEQ multiplex PCR; TCRdb's copy has only in-frame clones and leaves some out. The sample consists of tens of thousands of clones, around 90% of them appearing once. The sequenced sample was peripheral blood. The receptors here all came from a woman older than 75 with acute or convalescent COVID-19.

The V and J genes are TRBV28 and TRBJ2-7; possibly TRBD2 for D (6 bases). Trimming pared 3 bases from V and 3 bases from J, leaving 18 bases between. There are 16 residues in the CDR3. Per the germline V gene, CDR1 is MDHEN and CDR2 is SYDVKM. DNA of the CDR3: TGTGCCAGCAGTTTCACAGGAACCGGGACTGGCTACGAGCAGTACTTC. Its protein is CASSFTGTGTGYEQYF. Filled out from reference TRBV28 and TRBJ2-7, the complete variable domain reads DVKVTQSSRYLVKRTGEKVFLECVQDMDHENMFWYRQDPGLGLRLIYFSYDVKMKEKGDIPEGYSVSREKKERFSLILESASTNQTSMYLCASSFTGTGTGYEQYFGPGTRLTVT.

The chain employs TRBV5-1 and TRBJ2-3, with TRBD2 matching over 7 bases. This CDR3 spans 16 amino acids. V shed 5 bases and J 0 bases; nucleotides not matched to a gene: 9. CDR1 is SGHRS and CDR2 is YFSETQ in the germline V gene. CDR3 region: CASRQVGGSSTDTQYF. Here the CDR3 DNA reads TGCGCCAGCAGACAGGTTGGCGGGAGCAGCACAGATACGCAGTATTTT. The entire variable domain, with the rest obtained from reference TRBV5-1 and TRBJ2-3, is as follows: KAGVTQTPRYLIKTRGQQVTLSCSPISGHRSVSWYQQTPGQGLQFLFEYFSETQRNKGNFPGRFSGRQFSNSRSEMNVSTLELGDSALYLCASRQVGGSSTDTQYFGPGTRLTVL.

This chain links TRBV5-1 with TRBJ2-1, with 16 nucleotides matching TRBD2. V lost 4 bases and J lost 8; bases outside the gene matches: 3. The CDR3 has 15 residues. The germline V gene encodes CDR1 SGHRS and CDR2 YFSETQ. For the CDR3, the DNA is TGCGCCAGCAGCCCGGGACTAGCGGGAGGGGATGAGCAGTTCTTC. Translated, it gives CASSPGLAGGDEQFF.

The chain employs TRBV9 and TRBJ1-3; possibly TRBD1 for D (6 bases). Germline CDR1 SGDLS, CDR2 YYNGEE. Deletions cut 0 bases from V and 4 bases from J, with 8 bases between. The CDR3 spans 14 residues. The CDR3 nucleotides are TGTGCCAGCAGCGTAGACAGGGCCGGAAACACCATATATTTT. Protein sequence: CASSVDRAGNTIYF. Full variable domain (missing parts from reference TRBV9 and TRBJ1-3): DSGVTQTPKHLITATGQRVTLRCSPRSGDLSVYWYQQSLDQGLQFLIQYYNGEERAKGNILERFSAQQFPDLHSELNLSSLELGDSALYFCASSVDRAGNTIYFGEGSWLTVV.

V gene TRBV5-1 combines with J gene TRBJ1-4; 8 bases line up with TRBD1. Losses at the gene ends were 0 bases for V and 7 bases for J; bases not matched to a gene: 2. CDR1 and CDR2 (germline): SGHRS, YFSETQ. The length of the CDR3 is 14 residues. CDR3 loop: CASSLGQGFEKLFF. The CDR3 coding sequence is TGCGCCAGCAGCTTGGGACAGGGGTTTGAAAAACTGTTTTTT.

V is TRBV4-2 and J is TRBJ2-3; D remains ambiguous. Per the germline V gene, CDR1 is LGHNA and CDR2 is YNFKEQ. The CDR3 extends over 16 amino acids. With 1 base removed from V and 1 base from J, the gap between germline ends came to 12 bases. As DNA, the CDR3 is TGTGCCAGCAGCCAAGCTACAGCAAGAGGCACAGATACGCAGTATTTT. Protein sequence: CASSQATARGTDTQYF.

The rearrangement joins TRBV28 to TRBJ2-1; no reliable D call. The CDR3 consists of 15 residues. V shed 2 bases and J shed 0 bases, with 8 bases lying between them. Looked up from germline, CDR1 is MDHEN and CDR2 is SYDVKM. The CDR3 spells CASSLPRSSYNEQFF. The CDR3 DNA sequence: TGTGCCAGCAGTTTACCTAGAAGCTCCTACAATGAGCAGTTCTTC.

A single count supports this clone. The chain couples TRBV5-4 to TRBJ2-2; a possible D gene is TRBD1 (6 bases). Between the trimmed V and J ends, which lost 4 bases and 1 base, there was a span of 11 bases. This CDR3 is built from 15 residues. Germline V gene sequence: CDR1 SGHNT, CDR2 YYREEE (reference sequence). This chain's CDR3 is CASSIPGQNTGELFF. For the CDR3, the DNA is TGTGCCAGCAGCATCCCGGGACAGAACACCGGGGAGCTGTTTTTT.

This chain links TRBV5-6 with TRBJ2-5; the match to TRBD1 covers 7 bases. This CDR3 contains 15 residues. Losses at the gene ends were 3 bases for V and 0 bases for J; bases not matched to a gene: 5. The V gene's germline CDR1 is SGHDT and CDR2 YYEEEE. The CDR3 nucleotides are TGTGCCAGCAGCTCGACAGGGCGAAACCAAGAGACCCAGTACTTC. This translates into CASSSTGRNQETQYF.

This chain joins TRBV5-5 and TRBJ2-7; TRBD1 matches at 8 bases. The CDR3 extends over 14 amino acids. Germline CDR1 SGHKS, CDR2 YYEKEE (reference sequence). The trim removed 2 bases at V and 3 bases at J, leaving 4 bases unmatched. The CDR3 spells CASSFDRGFYEQYF. The DNA of the CDR3 is TGTGCCAGCAGCTTCGACAGGGGCTTCTACGAGCAGTACTTC.

CDR3 sequence: CASSAGLATDTQYF. The CDR3 region has the DNA TGTGCCAGCTCGGCGGGACTAGCGACAGATACGCAGTATTTT. The chain links TRBV18 to TRBJ2-3; 10 positions match TRBD2. The CDR3 has 14 residues. Trimming at V came to 6 bases and at J to 3 bases, leaving 3 bases not matched to a gene. Germline lookup yields CDR1 KGHSH and CDR2 LQKENI.

The chain couples TRBV3-1 (or the pseudogene TRBV3-2) to TRBJ1-3; D uncertain. Germline V CDR1 and CDR2: LGHDT, YNNKEL (reference sequence). Trimming stripped 0 bases from V and 1 base from J, with 7 bases between. The CDR3 covers 15 residues. Here the CDR3 DNA reads TGTGCCAGCAGCCAAGAAGTTCTATCTGGAAACACCATATATTTT. Translation gives CASSQEVLSGNTIYF.

This chain uses TRBV7-2 with TRBJ1-1; D call uncertain. This CDR3 comprises 15 residues. V dropped 1 base and J dropped 5 bases, with 14 bases sitting between them. Germline V gene sequence: CDR1 SGHTA, CDR2 FQGNSA. CDR3 nucleotides: TGTGCCAGCAGCTTAGGACATCTTGGAGGGACTGAAGCTTTCTTT. Protein product: CASSLGHLGGTEAFF.

The V call is TRBV7-8, the J call TRBJ2-2; the match to TRBD2 covers 7 bases. The CDR3 has 14 residues. CDR1 and CDR2 (germline): SGHVS, FQNEAQ. The V segment lost 5 bases and the J segment 2 bases; nucleotides outside the gene matches: 2. CDR3 in DNA: TGTGCCAGCAGCCAGACTAGCAACACCGGGGAGCTGTTTTTT. Translation: CASSQTSNTGELFF.

V usage is TRBV9 and J usage is TRBJ2-2; D call uncertain. The CDR3 totals 15 residues. CDR1 is SGDLS, CDR2 YYNGEE, per germline. The germline V and J ends were trimmed by 2 bases and 5 bases, with 13 bases remaining between them. The DNA for the CDR3 is TGTGCCAGCAGCGTCATTCCCCCTCAGACCGGGGAGCTGTTTTTT. Encoded protein: CASSVIPPQTGELFF. Variable domain in full (rest from reference TRBV9 and TRBJ2-2): DSGVTQTPKHLITATGQRVTLRCSPRSGDLSVYWYQQSLDQGLQFLIQYYNGEERAKGNILERFSAQQFPDLHSELNLSSLELGDSALYFCASSVIPPQTGELFFGEGSRLTVL.

The chain recombines TRBV9 with TRBJ1-1; D may be TRBD1 (6 bases). CDR1 and CDR2 from the germline V gene are SGDLS and YYNGEE. V was pared by 0 bases and J by 4 bases, with 10 bases between. CDR3 size: 14 residues. CDR3 sequence: CASSVEGHLTEAFF. CDR3 nucleotide sequence: TGTGCCAGCAGCGTAGAGGGACATCTCACTGAAGCTTTCTTT.

This chain links TRBV4-1 with TRBJ1-2; unclear D gene. The V end was cut by 0 bases, the J end by 4 bases, with 21 bases between. Germline loops: CDR1 MGHRA, CDR2 YSYEKL. The CDR3 runs 18 residues. Written as DNA, the CDR3 is TGCGCCAGCAGCCAAGAGGAAAGCGTTGACGTACTGATCTATGGCTACACCTTC. Translated, it gives CASSQEESVDVLIYGYTF.

This clone appeared a single time. The chain combines TRBV6-1 with TRBJ2-7; no firm D call. The V and J ends lost 1 base and 4 bases respectively, with 8 bases between them. The CDR3 is made up of 13 amino acids. CDR1 and CDR2 (germline): MNHNS, SASEGT. The CDR3 nucleotides are TGTGCCAGCAGTGAAGGTTGGGCGTACGAGCAGTACTTC. Its protein product is CASSEGWAYEQYF.

This chain joins TRBV3-1 (or the pseudogene TRBV3-2) and TRBJ1-2; D gene unclear. Germline CDR1 is LGHDT and CDR2 is YNNKEL (reference sequence). V was pared by 1 base and J by 7 bases, with 7 bases between. The CDR3 is 12 residues long. This CDR3 is CASSQGESGYTF. CDR3 bases: TGTGCCAGCAGCCAAGGGGAGAGTGGCTACACCTTC.

The chain has TRBV7-9 and TRBJ2-4, with 8 bases lining up with TRBD1. CDR1 SEHNR and CDR2 FQNEAQ come from the germline V gene (reference sequence). V dropped 4 bases and J dropped 4; count of bases not matched to a gene: 6. The CDR3 runs to 15 residues. In DNA, the CDR3 is TGTGCCAGCAGCTCAGGGGGCGTAGGGAAAAACATTCAGTACTTC. It codes for CASSSGGVGKNIQYF.

This CDR3 reads CASSQEVGIAGGLNEQFF. In DNA, the CDR3 is TGTGCCAGCAGCCAAGAAGTAGGAATAGCGGGGGGCCTCAATGAGCAGTTCTTC. The gene calls are TRBV4-2 and TRBJ2-1, with 10 positions matching TRBD2. The CDR3 covers 18 residues. Germline V lookup: CDR1 LGHNA, CDR2 YNFKEQ. V lost 0 bases to trimming and J lost 6 bases; unmatched junction nucleotides: 11.

CDR3: CASSLTQGSNQPQHF. CDR3 DNA sequence: TGTGCCAGCAGCTTAACACAGGGTAGCAATCAGCCCCAGCATTTT. V gene TRBV7-9 combines with J gene TRBJ1-5; maybe TRBD1 (6 bases). This CDR3 comprises 15 residues. The germline V gene encodes CDR1 SEHNR and CDR2 FQNEAQ (reference sequence). The V end lost 2 bases, the J end lost 0 bases, and 8 bases lay between the germline ends.

The chain uses TRBV5-1 and TRBJ2-7; no reliable D call. Germline loops: CDR1 SGHRS, CDR2 YFSETQ. The CDR3 loop spans 13 amino acids. V was trimmed by 3 bases and J by 2 bases, leaving 9 bases between them. In DNA, the CDR3 is TGCGCCAGCAGCTATGGCGGAACCTACGAGCAGTACTTC. Encoded protein: CASSYGGTYEQYF. The whole variable domain, remainder taken from reference TRBV5-1 and TRBJ2-7, is KAGVTQTPRYLIKTRGQQVTLSCSPISGHRSVSWYQQTPGQGLQFLFEYFSETQRNKGNFPGRFSGRQFSNSRSEMNVSTLELGDSALYLCASSYGGTYEQYFGPGTRLTVT.

The gene calls are TRBV7-2 and TRBJ2-7; TRBD1 matches 8 bases. Unmatched junction bases numbered 4, after V lost 1 base and J lost 2 bases. The germline CDR1 and CDR2 sequences are SGHTA and FQGNSA. The CDR3 is 15 amino acids. In DNA form, the CDR3 reads TGTGCCAGCAGCTTAGAAGGCAGGGGGCCCTACGAGCAGTACTTC. Encoded protein: CASSLEGRGPYEQYF.

V usage is TRBV5-5 and J usage is TRBJ1-1, with 7 bases lining up with TRBD1. J gave up 3 bases and V 1 base, and 9 bases lay outside the gene matches. The CDR3 extends over 16 amino acids. Germline assignment: CDR1 SGHKS and CDR2 YYEKEE (reference sequence). The CDR3 sequence: CASSLSRPGGHTEAFF. The DNA of the CDR3 is TGTGCCAGCAGCTTGAGCCGGCCAGGGGGTCACACTGAAGCTTTCTTT.

The chain carries TRBV2 and TRBJ2-5; 7 bases match TRBD1. Germline assignment: CDR1 SNHLY and CDR2 FYNNEI. V shed 6 bases, J shed 2 bases, and the junction held 6 bases outside the gene matches. The CDR3 sequence is 14 residues long. The DNA for the CDR3 is TGTGCCAGCAGGGATGGGACAGCACAAGAGACCCAGTACTTC. As protein: CASRDGTAQETQYF.

The chain combines TRBV7-2 with TRBJ1-5; possible D gene TRBD1, 6 bases. With 5 bases removed from V and 3 bases from J, the gap between germline ends came to 11 bases. The CDR3 consists of 14 residues. From germline, CDR1 is SGHTA and CDR2 FQGNSA. CDR3 coding DNA: TGTGCCAGCAGCCTCCACAGGGCCAATCAGCCCCAGCATTTT. Its translation is CASSLHRANQPQHF.

The V gene is TRBV7-2, the J gene TRBJ2-5; TRBD2 matches at 15 bases. The J segment lost 4 bases and the V segment lost 1 base, leaving 4 bases of the junction unmatched. Germline V gene data show CDR1 as SGHTA and CDR2 as FQGNSA. CDR3 length: 17 amino acids. CDR3 in amino acids: CASSLVGTSGGRETQYF. The CDR3 nucleotides read TGTGCCAGCAGCTTAGTGGGGACTAGCGGGGGGAGAGAGACCCAGTACTTC.

V usage is TRBV7-9 and J usage is TRBJ1-1; 8 bases match TRBD1. The germline gives CDR1 SEHNR, CDR2 FQNEAQ (reference sequence). Unmatched junction bases numbered 6, after V lost 2 bases and J lost 4 bases. There are 15 residues in the CDR3. In DNA form, the CDR3 reads TGTGCCAGCAGCTTACTGGGACAGGCGGGCACTGAAGCTTTCTTT. It encodes CASSLLGQAGTEAFF.

The chain is built from TRBV11-3 and TRBJ2-7; the D gene is possibly TRBD1 (8 bases). The germline V gene has CDR1 SGHNT and CDR2 YENEEA. The CDR3 length is 14 residues. V shed 2 bases and J shed 6 bases, with 14 bases lying between them. CDR3 bases: TGTGCCAGCAGCTTACAGGGGGGGACAGGCGAGCAGTACTTC. Translation gives CASSLQGGTGEQYF.

CDR3 sequence (DNA): TGTGCCAGCAGGCTGTTATCCGGGACAGGGGTCGGCTACACCTTC. Translated, it gives CASRLLSGTGVGYTF. The chain joins TRBV28 to TRBJ1-2; TRBD1 aligns across 10 bases. Germline assignment: CDR1 MDHEN and CDR2 SYDVKM. Trimming removed 6 bases from V and 8 bases from J; junction bases left unmatched: 12. The CDR3 totals 15 residues.

The genes are TRBV3-1 (or the pseudogene TRBV3-2) and TRBJ2-6; tentative D call: TRBD1 (5 bases). Germline assignment: CDR1 LGHDT and CDR2 YNNKEL (reference sequence). This CDR3 is 16 amino acids long. Trimming removed 1 base from V and 2 bases from J, with 9 bases in between. In DNA, the CDR3 is TGTGCCAGCAGCCAAGTCGGCAGGGCTGGGGCCAACGTCCTGACTTTC. Amino acids: CASSQVGRAGANVLTF.